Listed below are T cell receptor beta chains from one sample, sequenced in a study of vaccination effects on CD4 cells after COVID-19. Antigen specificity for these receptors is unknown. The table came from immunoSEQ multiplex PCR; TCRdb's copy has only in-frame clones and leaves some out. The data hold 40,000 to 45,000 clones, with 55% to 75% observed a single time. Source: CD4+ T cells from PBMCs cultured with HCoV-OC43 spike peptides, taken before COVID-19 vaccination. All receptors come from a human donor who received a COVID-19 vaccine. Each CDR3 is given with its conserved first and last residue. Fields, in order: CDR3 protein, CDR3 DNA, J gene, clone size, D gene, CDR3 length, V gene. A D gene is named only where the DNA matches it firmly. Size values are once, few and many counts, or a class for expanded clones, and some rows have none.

cdr3_aa: CASSDPPGSKLFF; cdr3_nt: TGTGCCAGCAGTGATCCCCCAGGGTCAAAACTGTTTTTT; j_call: TRBJ1-4; clone_size: NA; d_call: NA; cdr3_length: 13; v_call: TRBV2
cdr3_aa: CASTPDSGRLYGYTF; cdr3_nt: TGTGCCAGCACCCCGGACAGCGGGCGACTATATGGCTACACCTTC; j_call: TRBJ1-2; clone_size: NA; d_call: NA; cdr3_length: 15; v_call: TRBV9
cdr3_aa: CASPFGETQYF; cdr3_nt: TGTGCCAGTCCGTTTGGGGAGACCCAGTACTTC; j_call: TRBJ2-5; clone_size: NA; d_call: NA; cdr3_length: 11; v_call: TRBV2
cdr3_aa: CASRTGKYGYTF; cdr3_nt: TGTGCCAGTCGGACGGGCAAATATGGCTACACCTTC; j_call: TRBJ1-2; clone_size: NA; d_call: NA; cdr3_length: 12; v_call: TRBV6-5
cdr3_aa: CASSHTAQGLRGYTF; cdr3_nt: TGTGCCAGCAGCCATACGGCACAGGGCTTAAGAGGCTACACCTTC; j_call: TRBJ1-2; clone_size: NA; d_call: NA; cdr3_length: 15; v_call: TRBV6-5
cdr3_aa: CASTRGDTLSEQYF; cdr3_nt: TGTGCCAGCACCAGGGGGGACACCCTATCGGAGCAGTACTTC; j_call: TRBJ2-7; clone_size: NA; d_call: NA; cdr3_length: 14; v_call: TRBV9
cdr3_aa: CASRITGFHEAFF; cdr3_nt: TGTGCCAGCAGAATCACGGGATTTCATGAAGCTTTCTTT; j_call: TRBJ1-1; clone_size: once; d_call: NA; cdr3_length: 13; v_call: TRBV12-3/TRBV12-4
cdr3_aa: CASRRQRGINEKLFF; cdr3_nt: TGTGCCAGCAGGCGTCAACGGGGCATTAATGAAAAACTGTTTTTT; j_call: TRBJ1-4; clone_size: NA; d_call: NA; cdr3_length: 15; v_call: TRBV28
cdr3_aa: CAIKEGGDYNEQFF; cdr3_nt: TGTGCCATCAAAGAGGGAGGGGACTACAATGAGCAGTTCTTC; j_call: TRBJ2-1; clone_size: NA; d_call: TRBD2; cdr3_length: 14; v_call: TRBV10-3
cdr3_aa: CATSREAGNTGELFF; cdr3_nt: TGTGCCACCAGCAGAGAAGCGGGGAACACCGGGGAGCTGTTTTTT; j_call: TRBJ2-2; clone_size: NA; d_call: NA; cdr3_length: 15; v_call: TRBV15
cdr3_aa: CASSHPQDRLNYGYTF; cdr3_nt: TGTGCCAGCAGCCACCCGCAGGACAGGTTAAACTATGGCTACACCTTC; j_call: TRBJ1-2; clone_size: few; d_call: TRBD1; cdr3_length: 16; v_call: TRBV6-6
cdr3_aa: CASSVESGRGGETQYF; cdr3_nt: TGTGCCAGCAGCGTAGAGTCCGGGAGGGGCGGGGAGACCCAGTACTTC; j_call: TRBJ2-5; clone_size: few; d_call: TRBD2; cdr3_length: 16; v_call: TRBV9
cdr3_aa: CASSQEGSLSYEQYF; cdr3_nt: TGTGCCAGCAGCCAAGAGGGATCCCTCTCCTACGAGCAGTACTTC; j_call: TRBJ2-7; clone_size: NA; d_call: NA; cdr3_length: 15; v_call: TRBV14
cdr3_aa: CASSLGGGNYGYTF; cdr3_nt: TGTGCCAGCTCCCTAGGGGGGGGGAACTATGGCTACACCTTC; j_call: TRBJ1-2; clone_size: NA; d_call: NA; cdr3_length: 14; v_call: TRBV7-2
cdr3_aa: CSASGDGNEQYF; cdr3_nt: TGCAGTGCTAGTGGGGACGGGAACGAGCAGTACTTC; j_call: TRBJ2-7; clone_size: NA; d_call: NA; cdr3_length: 12; v_call: TRBV20-1
cdr3_aa: CAWSQGAGGEKLFF; cdr3_nt: TGTGCCTGGAGCCAGGGGGCTGGCGGTGAAAAACTGTTTTTT; j_call: TRBJ1-4; clone_size: few; d_call: TRBD1; cdr3_length: 14; v_call: TRBV30
cdr3_aa: CASSAAGNQPQHF; cdr3_nt: TGTGCCAGCAGTGCGGCGGGAAATCAGCCCCAGCATTTT; j_call: TRBJ1-5; clone_size: few; d_call: NA; cdr3_length: 13; v_call: TRBV2
cdr3_aa: CASIITQTGPEAFF; cdr3_nt: TGTGCCAGCATAATAACTCAGACAGGGCCCGAAGCTTTCTTT; j_call: TRBJ1-1; clone_size: NA; d_call: TRBD1; cdr3_length: 14; v_call: TRBV6-6
cdr3_aa: CASRRARGSYNEQFF; cdr3_nt: TGTGCCAGTAGAAGGGCCAGGGGCTCTTACAATGAGCAGTTCTTC; j_call: TRBJ2-1; clone_size: NA; d_call: NA; cdr3_length: 15; v_call: TRBV19
cdr3_aa: CASSVQGSSPGELFF; cdr3_nt: TGTGCCAGCAGTGTGCAGGGGTCATCTCCCGGGGAGCTGTTTTTT; j_call: TRBJ2-2; clone_size: NA; d_call: NA; cdr3_length: 15; v_call: TRBV4-2
cdr3_aa: CAIAEGQNEQFF; cdr3_nt: TGTGCCATCGCTGAGGGCCAGAATGAGCAGTTCTTC; j_call: TRBJ2-1; clone_size: NA; d_call: NA; cdr3_length: 12; v_call: TRBV10-3
cdr3_aa: CASSLAGASTDTQYF; cdr3_nt: TGTGCCAGCAGTTTAGCAGGGGCAAGCACAGATACGCAGTATTTT; j_call: TRBJ2-3; clone_size: NA; d_call: NA; cdr3_length: 15; v_call: TRBV28
cdr3_aa: CASSFRPPGGYTF; cdr3_nt: TGTGCCAGCAGTTTTAGACCCCCTGGGGGCTACACCTTC; j_call: TRBJ1-2; clone_size: NA; d_call: NA; cdr3_length: 13; v_call: TRBV12-3/TRBV12-4
cdr3_aa: CASGTLSPLYEQYF; cdr3_nt: TGTGCCAGCGGGACTTTGTCTCCCTTGTACGAGCAATACTTC; j_call: TRBJ2-7; clone_size: NA; d_call: NA; cdr3_length: 14; v_call: TRBV28
cdr3_aa: CASSNPGQGSSPLHF; cdr3_nt: TGTGCCAGCAGCAATCCGGGACAGGGCTCTTCACCCCTCCACTTT; j_call: TRBJ1-6; clone_size: large; d_call: TRBD1; cdr3_length: 15; v_call: TRBV6-6
cdr3_aa: CASTREPMNTEAFF; cdr3_nt: TGTGCCAGCACCAGGGAACCGATGAACACTGAAGCTTTCTTT; j_call: TRBJ1-1; clone_size: NA; d_call: NA; cdr3_length: 14; v_call: TRBV6-5
cdr3_aa: CAWRFLGQARNSPLHF; cdr3_nt: TGTGCCTGGAGGTTTCTAGGACAGGCTAGGAATTCACCCCTCCACTTT; j_call: TRBJ1-6; clone_size: once; d_call: TRBD1; cdr3_length: 16; v_call: TRBV30
cdr3_aa: CASITGLNTEAFF; cdr3_nt: TGTGCCAGCATAACAGGGCTAAACACTGAAGCTTTCTTT; j_call: TRBJ1-1; clone_size: once; d_call: NA; cdr3_length: 13; v_call: TRBV6-5
cdr3_aa: CASSLFWGGQPQHF; cdr3_nt: TGTGCCAGCAGTTTATTCTGGGGAGGTCAGCCCCAGCATTTT; j_call: TRBJ1-5; clone_size: many; d_call: NA; cdr3_length: 14; v_call: TRBV28
cdr3_aa: CAIGKAGDNTGELFF; cdr3_nt: TGTGCCATCGGTAAAGCGGGGGACAACACCGGGGAGCTGTTTTTT; j_call: TRBJ2-2; clone_size: NA; d_call: TRBD2; cdr3_length: 15; v_call: TRBV10-3
cdr3_aa: CASSYWGGSNTGELFF; cdr3_nt: TGTGCCAGCAGTTACTGGGGCGGTTCGAACACCGGGGAGCTGTTTTTT; j_call: TRBJ2-2; clone_size: NA; d_call: NA; cdr3_length: 16; v_call: TRBV6-5
cdr3_aa: CSARAYGYTF; cdr3_nt: TGCAGTGCTAGGGCCTATGGCTACACCTTC; j_call: TRBJ1-2; clone_size: NA; d_call: NA; cdr3_length: 10; v_call: TRBV20-1
cdr3_aa: CSVPDRVSYNEQFF; cdr3_nt: TGCAGCGTCCCCGACAGAGTCTCCTACAATGAGCAGTTCTTC; j_call: TRBJ2-1; clone_size: NA; d_call: NA; cdr3_length: 14; v_call: TRBV29-1
cdr3_aa: CASRKGIRETQYF; cdr3_nt: TGTGCCAGCAGGAAGGGGATTCGAGAGACCCAGTACTTC; j_call: TRBJ2-5; clone_size: NA; d_call: NA; cdr3_length: 13; v_call: TRBV28
cdr3_aa: CASSLSGRGRATGELFF; cdr3_nt: TGTGCCAGCAGCCTATCGGGACGGGGTAGGGCCACCGGGGAGCTGTTTTTT; j_call: TRBJ2-2; clone_size: NA; d_call: NA; cdr3_length: 17; v_call: TRBV28
cdr3_aa: CASSRDGGSGANVLTF; cdr3_nt: TGTGCCAGCAGTCGGGACGGGGGCTCTGGGGCCAACGTCCTGACTTTC; j_call: TRBJ2-6; clone_size: NA; d_call: NA; cdr3_length: 16; v_call: TRBV6-2/TRBV6-3
cdr3_aa: CASTPGGGRSYNEQFF; cdr3_nt: TGTGCCAGCACCCCCGGGGGAGGGAGATCCTACAATGAGCAGTTCTTC; j_call: TRBJ2-1; clone_size: NA; d_call: TRBD2; cdr3_length: 16; v_call: TRBV5-4
cdr3_aa: CASSKGRGVDEQYF; cdr3_nt: TGTGCCAGCAGTAAAGGCAGGGGGGTTGACGAGCAGTACTTC; j_call: TRBJ2-7; clone_size: NA; d_call: NA; cdr3_length: 14; v_call: TRBV2
cdr3_aa: CASSIRSRSGANVLTF; cdr3_nt: TGTGCCAGTAGTATAAGGTCACGGTCTGGGGCCAACGTCCTGACTTTC; j_call: TRBJ2-6; clone_size: NA; d_call: NA; cdr3_length: 16; v_call: TRBV19
cdr3_aa: CASSLGYGYQETQYF; cdr3_nt: TGTGCCAGCAGCTTAGGGTATGGCTACCAAGAGACCCAGTACTTC; j_call: TRBJ2-5; clone_size: NA; d_call: NA; cdr3_length: 15; v_call: TRBV7-2
cdr3_aa: CASSPHRDRHEQYF; cdr3_nt: TGTGCCAGCAGTCCGCATCGTGACAGACACGAGCAGTACTTC; j_call: TRBJ2-7; clone_size: NA; d_call: NA; cdr3_length: 14; v_call: TRBV27